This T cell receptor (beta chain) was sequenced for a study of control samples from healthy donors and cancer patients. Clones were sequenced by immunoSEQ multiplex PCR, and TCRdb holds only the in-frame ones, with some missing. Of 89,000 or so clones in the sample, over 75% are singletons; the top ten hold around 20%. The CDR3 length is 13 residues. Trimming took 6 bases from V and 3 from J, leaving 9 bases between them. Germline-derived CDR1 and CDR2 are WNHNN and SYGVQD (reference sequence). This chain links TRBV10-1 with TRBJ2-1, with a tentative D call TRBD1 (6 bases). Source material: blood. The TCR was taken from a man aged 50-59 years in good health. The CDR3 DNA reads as TGCGCCAGCAGCACAGGGTTCTACAATGAGCAGTTCTTC. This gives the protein CASSTGFYNEQFF.